What follows is one TCR beta chain and its context. Its antigen is unknown. The PCR had 60 Vbeta and 13 Jbeta primers. Per the original data handling: There were about 80 million unique TCR beta chains by a later count, and some 11 million of them were shared. The data were produced by immunoSEQ multiplex PCR, yet TCRdb's version contains in-frame clones alone and is incomplete. V and J calls and clone size are as listed in that table; D and trimming were resolved from the DNA. Among roughly 98,000 clones listed, about 81% were seen once. This specimen comes from a study of cytomegalovirus exposure and HLA in healthy donors. Though nominally healthy at sampling, donors likely had unrecorded immune exposures. General study results and limits: A later analysis found that most CMV-associated TCR beta chains appeared HLA-restricted.

Specimen: PBMCs. The sequence was collected from a man aged 35 to 55 in good health and CMV-seronegative.

The CDR3 protein is CASSWGPVIQETQYF. DNA for the CDR3: TGCGCCAGCAGCTGGGGGCCAGTGATCCAAGAGACCCAGTACTTC. The gene calls are TRBV5-1 and TRBJ2-5; D might be TRBD1 (6 bases). The CDR3 extends over 15 amino acids. Trimming left V 3 bases short and J 1 base short, with 13 bases between. Germline CDR1 is SGHRS and CDR2 is YFSETQ.